This TCR beta chain was retrieved from a study of T-cell reconstitution after alpha-beta-depleted transplantation in children. V trimming: 6 bases; J trimming: 7 bases; junction bases outside the gene matches: 12. Per germline, CDR1 MDHEN and CDR2 SYDVKM. CDR3 size: 16 residues. This clonotype was detected ten times or more. Unique molecular identifiers were used to barcode this TCRbeta library. TCRdb passed the PCR reads through MiXCR, listing each CDR3 protein once. This sample has a few hundred thousand distinct CDR3 sequences; 10% occur once, and the top ten carry around 2.5%. The material was PBMCs from the stem cell graft donor, obtained from the stem cell graft. This clonotype was sampled from a human donor who donated a stem cell graft to a child with acute lymphoblastic leukemia. The genes are TRBV28 and TRBJ2-3; 11 bases align to TRBD2. CDR3 bases: TGTGCCAGCAGCTCCCTCGAGACTAGCGGGATGAATACGCAGTATTTT. Translation: CASSSLETSGMNTQYF.